This TCR beta chain was sequenced in a study of blood T cell repertoires in COVID-19. Participant-reported clinical history was the basis for cohort assignment. Only in-frame clones appear in the TCRdb table, and some are missing; sequencing was by immunoSEQ multiplex PCR. This table holds 200,000 to 250,000 clones, 87% found once. V dropped 6 bases and J dropped 4 bases, with 8 bases sitting between them. From germline, CDR1 is SGHAT and CDR2 FQNNGV. CDR3 size: 12 residues. The receptor was isolated from a man aged 30 to 45 who had recovered from COVID-19. The chain links TRBV11-2 to TRBJ2-3; no definite D call. Sequenced material: PBMCs or T cells enriched from blood (not recorded which). CDR3 sequence reads: CASRAGADTQYF. In DNA form, the CDR3 reads TGTGCCAGCAGAGCCGGAGCAGATACGCAGTATTTT.